The next 32 T cell receptor beta chains were all read from a single sample in a study of OX40 agonist ivuxolimab in advanced cancers. Libraries were prepared by immunoSEQ multiplex PCR; TCRdb keeps only in-frame clonotypes and omits some of them. The sample has around 80,000 clones, approximately 89% seen once. The material sequenced was CD4+ or CD8+ T cells sorted from blood, taken in a trial of the OX40 agonist ivuxolimab. The receptors originated from an adult with an advanced solid tumor such as melanoma, head and neck, liver or kidney cancer.

The chain links TRBV11-2 to TRBJ1-2, with TRBD1 identical over 7 bases. The CDR3 consists of 15 residues. V lost 0 bases, J lost 4 bases, and 5 bases stayed unmatched. The germline CDR1 and CDR2 sequences are SGHAT and FQNNGV. CDR3 DNA sequence: TGTGCCAGCAGCTTAGATGGGGGACAGTTCTATGGCTACACCTTC. This codes for CASSLDGGQFYGYTF.

This chain links TRBV29-1 with TRBJ1-1; TRBD1 is a possible D gene (6 bases). This CDR3 has 17 residues. Trimming removed 1 base from V and 4 bases from J, with 22 bases in between. In germline, CDR1 is SQVTM, CDR2 ANQGSEA. CDR3 sequence: CSVEAWGKKRGGTEAFF. CDR3 coding DNA: TGCAGCGTTGAAGCCTGGGGCAAGAAACGAGGGGGCACTGAAGCTTTCTTT.

This clone was seen once. The CDR3 DNA sequence: TGCGCCAGCAGCCAGGGACTAGCGGCGAGGGGCGGGGAGCTGTTTTTT. Translating it yields CASSQGLAARGGELFF. The chain employs TRBV5-1 and TRBJ2-2, with 11 bases aligning to TRBD2. This CDR3 is 16 amino acids long. Germline values: CDR1 SGHRS, CDR2 YFSETQ. V was clipped by 4 bases and J by 7 bases; unmatched bases: 9.

The chain employs TRBV6-1 and TRBJ2-7, with TRBD1 identical over 9 bases. V lost 8 bases and J lost 6; bases outside the gene matches: 8. Germline V gives CDR1 MNHNS, CDR2 SASEGT. This CDR3 comprises 13 residues. CDR3 DNA sequence: TGTGCCAGCGTGAGGACAGGGGACGGCGAGCAGTACTTC. It translates to CASVRTGDGEQYF.

The rearrangement joins TRBV21-1 to TRBJ2-1; the table assigns TRBD1, which was not confirmed against the DNA. TRBV21-1 is reported as a pseudogene. CDR3 length equals 16 residues. CDR3 residues: CASRPTGQVTNNEQFF. The CDR3 DNA sequence: TGTGCCAGTCGTCCTACGGGACAGGTCACCAACAATGAGCAGTTCTTC.

The chain has TRBV11-2 and TRBJ2-2; D is undetermined. Per germline, CDR1 SGHAT and CDR2 FQNNGV. CDR3 length: 16 amino acids. The ends were cut back, 2 bases at V and 3 bases at J, with 13 bases in the middle. CDR3 in amino acids: CASSLYLGRDTGELFF. DNA for the CDR3: TGTGCCAGCAGCTTATATCTAGGTCGGGACACCGGGGAGCTGTTTTTT.

The chain uses TRBV6-6 and TRBJ2-7; 7 bases are shared with TRBD2. J lost 4 bases, V lost 2 bases, and 5 bases had no gene match. The CDR3 consists of 14 residues. Germline V gene lookup returns CDR1 MNHNY and CDR2 SVGAGI (reference sequence). In DNA, the CDR3 is TGTGCCAGCAGTTACGTGGGGGGAGGGTACGAGCAGTACTTC. This sequence encodes CASSYVGGGYEQYF.

Points on this clone: The same CDR3 can be traced to other DNA sequences in this sample. The chain combines TRBV6-1 with TRBJ1-5; D gene uncertain. The CDR3 has 12 amino acids. CDR1 and CDR2 from the germline V gene are MNHNS and SASEGT. Between the trimmed V and J ends, which lost 7 bases and 2 bases, there was a span of 6 bases. Here the CDR3 reads CASTRGNQPQHF. The CDR3 DNA sequence: TGTGCCAGCACAAGGGGCAATCAGCCCCAGCATTTT.

The V call is TRBV11-2, the J call TRBJ1-5; TRBD1 might be the D (6 bases). This CDR3 is built from 15 residues. V was cut by 1 base and J by 8 bases, with 15 bases left in between. CDR1 and CDR2 (germline): SGHAT, FQNNGV. The CDR3 region is CASSLGLRTAEPQHF. In DNA, the CDR3 is TGTGCCAGCAGCTTAGGTCTTAGGACAGCGGAGCCCCAGCATTTT. Using reference TRBV11-2 and TRBJ1-5 for the parts outside the CDR3, the full variable domain is EAGVAQSPRYKIIEKRQSVAFWCNPISGHATLYWYQQILGQGPKLLIQFQNNGVVDDSQLPKDRFSAERLKGVDSTLKIQPAKLEDSAVYLCASSLGLRTAEPQHFGDGTRLSIL.

The rearrangement joins TRBV5-1 to TRBJ2-7; 7 bases are shared with TRBD1. Germline loops: CDR1 SGHRS, CDR2 YFSETQ. Losses at the gene ends were 4 bases for V and 3 bases for J; bases not matched to a gene: 4. This CDR3 comprises 13 residues. This chain's CDR3 is CASSGGQHYEQYF. In DNA, the CDR3 is TGCGCCAGCAGCGGGGGACAGCACTACGAGCAGTACTTC.

The chain has TRBV25-1 and TRBJ2-7, with D unclear. Germline V gives CDR1 MGHDK, CDR2 SYGVNS. The CDR3 spans 11 residues. V dropped 4 bases and J dropped 2 bases, with 3 bases sitting between them. The CDR3 nucleotides read TGTGCCAGCAGTGGAACCTACGAGCAGTACTTC. This gives the protein CASSGTYEQYF.

The J gene is TRBJ1-5, the V gene TRBV14; D gene ambiguous. The CDR3 totals 13 residues. With 4 bases removed from V and 3 bases from J, the gap between germline ends came to 7 bases. Germline V gives CDR1 SGHDN, CDR2 FVKESK. CDR3 residues: CASSPGFNQPQHF. The DNA of the CDR3 is TGTGCCAGCAGCCCGGGATTCAATCAGCCCCAGCATTTT.

The gene calls are TRBV6-5 and TRBJ2-4; no clear D. There are 15 residues in the CDR3. Germline CDR1 is MNHEY and CDR2 is SVGAGI. The V end was cut by 3 bases, the J end by 0 bases, with 9 bases between. The CDR3, as DNA: TGTGCCAGCAGTTATAGTTTACTAGCCAAAAACATTCAGTACTTC. Protein product: CASSYSLLAKNIQYF.

The gene calls are TRBV11-2 and TRBJ2-5; the D gene is possibly TRBD1 (6 bases). The CDR3 has 15 residues. CDR1 is SGHAT and CDR2 is FQNNGV in the germline V gene. Trimming removed 3 bases at V and 5 bases at J, with 16 bases between. The CDR3 nucleotides read TGTGCCAGCAGCTTTATAGTGGGGGCCCGGGAGACCCAGTACTTC. It codes for CASSFIVGARETQYF.

V is TRBV30 and J is TRBJ2-7; D perhaps matches TRBD2 (5 bases). The CDR3 is 14 residues long. Looked up from germline, CDR1 is GTSNPN and CDR2 is SVGIG (reference sequence). V lost 2 bases, J lost 0 bases, and 11 bases lay in between. The CDR3 nucleotides are TGTGCCTGGAGTCTGACTACTAGCTCCTACGAGCAGTACTTC. Translated, it gives CAWSLTTSSYEQYF.

The chain employs TRBV11-1 and TRBJ1-1; TRBD1 matches at 7 bases. The CDR3 loop spans 14 amino acids. Unmatched junction bases numbered 6, after V lost 2 bases and J lost 6 bases. Germline V gives CDR1 SGHAT, CDR2 FQDESV (reference sequence). The CDR3 protein is CASSLLEGASEAFF. The DNA for the CDR3 is TGTGCCAGCAGCTTATTGGAGGGGGCTTCTGAAGCTTTCTTT.

The rearrangement uses TRBV28 and TRBJ1-1; D is uncertain. Trimming removed 5 bases at V and 1 base at J, with 11 bases between. Germline loops: CDR1 MDHEN, CDR2 SYDVKM. The CDR3 runs 14 residues. CDR3 in amino acids: CASSPPLTNTEAFF. The CDR3 coding sequence is TGTGCCAGCAGTCCACCCCTCACGAACACTGAAGCTTTCTTT.

V gene TRBV7-8 combines with J gene TRBJ2-7, with 8 bases matching TRBD2. CDR1 is SGHVS and CDR2 is FQNEAQ in the germline V gene. Trimming at V came to 5 bases and at J to 0 bases, leaving 6 bases not matched to a gene. The CDR3 spans 15 residues. The CDR3 coding sequence is TGTGCCAGCAGCCGAGGCGGGGGGAGCTCCTACGAGCAGTACTTC. Residues: CASSRGGGSSYEQYF.

The V call is TRBV25-1, the J call TRBJ1-6; 10 bases line up with TRBD1. The CDR3 is 14 amino acids. V lost 6 bases to trimming and J lost 7 bases; unmatched junction nucleotides: 3. Germline V lookup: CDR1 MGHDK, CDR2 SYGVNS. CDR3 protein: CASRGTGENSPLHF. The CDR3 nucleotides read TGTGCCAGCAGGGGGACAGGGGAGAATTCACCCCTCCACTTT.

This rearrangement joins TRBV19 to TRBJ1-4, with a tentative D call TRBD1 (5 bases). The germline V gene encodes CDR1 LNHDA and CDR2 SQIVND (reference sequence). V shed 2 bases and J shed 7 bases, with 14 bases lying between them. The CDR3 is made up of 15 amino acids. This CDR3 is CASSIMGPGSEKLFF. CDR3 sequence (DNA): TGTGCCAGTAGTATAATGGGACCGGGTAGTGAAAAACTGTTTTTT.

V is TRBV4-2 and J is TRBJ1-5; D is perhaps TRBD1 (6 bases). V lost 1 base, J lost 0 bases, and 7 bases lay in between. From germline, CDR1 is LGHNA and CDR2 YNFKEQ. This CDR3 is built from 15 residues. The CDR3 coding sequence is TGTGCCAGCAGCCAAGGACAGGATAGCAATCAGCCCCAGCATTTT. Residues: CASSQGQDSNQPQHF.

The genes are TRBV5-8 and TRBJ2-3; 9 nucleotides line up with TRBD2. J was trimmed by 4 bases and V by 6 bases; bases with no gene match: 6. This CDR3 spans 14 amino acids. Germline loops: CDR1 SGHTS, CDR2 YDEGEE. Here the CDR3 reads CASKGGRASDTQYF. The CDR3 nucleotides read TGTGCCAGCAAGGGCGGGAGGGCCTCAGATACGCAGTATTTT.

This clone was picked up one time. CDR3 nucleotide sequence: TGTGCCAGCAGCTTGGGGGACAGGGGGCTAAGATGGGATGGCTACACCTTC. Translation: CASSLGDRGLRWDGYTF. The genes are TRBV13 and TRBJ1-2, with 12 nucleotides matching TRBD1. The CDR3 covers 17 residues. Losses at the gene ends were 3 bases for V and 6 bases for J; bases not matched to a gene: 11. Per the germline V gene, CDR1 is PRHDT and CDR2 is FYEKMQ (reference sequence).

The rearrangement joins TRBV7-9 to TRBJ2-1; 8 positions agree with TRBD1. Germline loops: CDR1 SEHNR, CDR2 FQNEAQ (reference sequence). The CDR3 length is 14 residues. J lost 7 bases, V lost 2 bases, and 4 bases had no gene match. The CDR3 nucleotides are TGTGCCAGCAGCTTAAGGACAGGGAAGAATGAGCAGTTCTTC. It is translated as CASSLRTGKNEQFF.

V gene TRBV18 combines with J gene TRBJ2-5; 7 bases align to TRBD2. With 1 base clipped from V and 5 bases from J, the junction kept 7 bases outside the gene matches. This CDR3 has 15 residues. In germline, CDR1 is KGHSH, CDR2 LQKENI. This CDR3 is CASSPLKGGVETQYF. The CDR3 DNA reads TGTGCCAGCTCACCACTAAAGGGAGGGGTGGAGACCCAGTACTTC.

V and J are TRBV19 and TRBJ2-7, with no clear D. Trimming took 4 bases from V and 0 from J, leaving 10 bases between them. The CDR3 is 14 amino acids. The V gene's germline CDR1 is LNHDA and CDR2 SQIVND (reference sequence). CDR3 DNA: TGTGCCAGTAGTAGAAGTTGGTCCTCCTACGAGCAGTACTTC. As protein: CASSRSWSSYEQYF.

The chain recombines TRBV19 with TRBJ2-1, with a possible D match to TRBD2 (6 bases). The CDR3 runs to 16 residues. V dropped 1 base and J dropped 7 bases, with 17 bases sitting between them. The V gene's germline CDR1 is LNHDA and CDR2 SQIVND (reference sequence). As DNA, the CDR3 is TGTGCCAGTAGTATAGTTCCGGGAGCTATCGGGAATGAGCAGTTCTTC. Protein product: CASSIVPGAIGNEQFF.

The V gene is TRBV7-9, the J gene TRBJ1-4, with D possibly being TRBD1 (5 bases). The V and J ends lost 5 bases and 5 bases respectively, with 18 bases between them. Germline CDR1 and CDR2: SEHNR and FQNEAQ (reference sequence). The CDR3 runs to 16 residues. The CDR3 sequence is CASSPSTVRANEKLFF. The CDR3 bases are TGTGCCAGCAGCCCCTCGACAGTCCGGGCGAATGAAAAACTGTTTTTT.

This chain uses TRBV6-1 with TRBJ2-7; possibly TRBD2 for D (7 bases). Germline loops: CDR1 MNHNS, CDR2 SASEGT. The CDR3 contains 15 residues. With 0 bases removed from V and 2 bases from J, the gap between germline ends came to 11 bases. Here the CDR3 DNA reads TGTGCCAGCAGTGAAGCGGGGGGGCCGACCTACGAGCAGTACTTC. Amino acid sequence: CASSEAGGPTYEQYF.

The chain joins TRBV10-3 to TRBJ2-7, with TRBD1 matching 8 bases. Germline V CDR1 and CDR2: ENHRY, SYGVKD. V shed 6 bases and J 5 bases; nucleotides not matched to a gene: 9. The length of the CDR3 is 14 residues. CDR3 sequence: CAIRTSGGRDEQYF. The DNA of the CDR3 is TGTGCCATCAGGACCTCAGGGGGCCGGGACGAGCAGTACTTC.

The chain combines TRBV5-6 with TRBJ2-1; 12 nucleotides align to TRBD2. Looked up from germline, CDR1 is SGHDT and CDR2 is YYEEEE. The ends lost 2 bases at V and 5 bases at J; junction bases unmatched: 5. The CDR3 consists of 16 residues. CDR3 region: CASSLRLAGANNEQFF. The CDR3 DNA follows: TGTGCCAGCAGCTTAAGACTAGCGGGGGCAAACAATGAGCAGTTCTTC.

J is TRBJ2-7 and V is TRBV5-1, with 7 bases matching TRBD1. The CDR3 has 15 residues. V was pared by 4 bases and J by 6 bases, with 13 bases of the junction left unmatched. Germline V gene data show CDR1 as SGHRS and CDR2 as YFSETQ. CDR3 nucleotides: TGCGCCAGCAGCGGAATCTATAAGGGGGCCCCCGAGCAGTACTTC. Translating it yields CASSGIYKGAPEQYF.